The next 5 T cell receptor beta chains were all read from a single sample in a study of blood T cell repertoires in COVID-19. Sequencing was performed with immunoSEQ multiplex PCR; in TCRdb, only in-frame clones are kept and a portion is missing. The table shows some 42,000 clones, with 92% occurring only once. Sequenced: peripheral blood. These receptors all come from a man aged 50-60 years with active COVID-19.

The V call is TRBV11-2, the J call TRBJ2-1; 11 nucleotides agree with TRBD2. Germline CDR1 reads SGHAT; CDR2 reads FQNNGV. This CDR3 region has 14 residues. Unmatched junction bases numbered 4, after V lost 5 bases and J lost 7 bases. DNA of the CDR3: TGTGCCAGCAGCATTACTAGCGGGAGAAATGAGCAGTTCTTC. Translated: CASSITSGRNEQFF.

This chain connects TRBV27 to TRBJ1-6; maybe TRBD1 (6 bases). The V gene lost 2 bases and the J gene lost 4 bases, with 15 bases spanning the gap. Germline-derived CDR1 and CDR2 are MNHEY and SMNVEV (reference sequence). The CDR3 length is 17 residues. The CDR3 reads CASSLGPRGSYNSPLHF. DNA for the CDR3: TGTGCCAGCAGTTTAGGCCCCAGGGGCTCTTATAATTCACCCCTCCACTTT.

This chain joins TRBV14 and TRBJ1-1; maybe TRBD1 (6 bases). CDR1 is SGHDN and CDR2 is FVKESK in the germline V gene. The V gene lost 1 base and the J gene lost 0 bases, with 12 bases spanning the gap. This CDR3 has 16 residues. CDR3 sequence: CASSQGTVRMNTEAFF. As DNA, the CDR3 is TGTGCCAGCAGCCAAGGGACAGTCCGAATGAACACTGAAGCTTTCTTT.

This clone was observed a few times. V gene TRBV12-3 or TRBV12-4 combines with J gene TRBJ2-7, with D perhaps TRBD2 (5 bases). This CDR3 is built from 13 residues. Trimming pared 4 bases from V and 2 bases from J, leaving 9 bases between. Written as DNA, the CDR3 is TGTGCCAGCAGTTCGGACGGGGCCTACGAGCAGTACTTC. Amino acids: CASSSDGAYEQYF.

This clone occurred once. CDR3 amino acids: CAWGTTAGNTIYF. In nucleotides, the CDR3 is TGTGCCTGGGGAACGACAGCTGGAAACACCATATATTTT. The V and J genes are TRBV30 and TRBJ1-3, with TRBD1 as a possible D gene (5 bases). CDR3 length: 13 residues. The germline gives CDR1 GTSNPN, CDR2 SVGIG (reference sequence). V was shortened by 5 bases and J by 2 bases, with 10 bases between the two germline ends.